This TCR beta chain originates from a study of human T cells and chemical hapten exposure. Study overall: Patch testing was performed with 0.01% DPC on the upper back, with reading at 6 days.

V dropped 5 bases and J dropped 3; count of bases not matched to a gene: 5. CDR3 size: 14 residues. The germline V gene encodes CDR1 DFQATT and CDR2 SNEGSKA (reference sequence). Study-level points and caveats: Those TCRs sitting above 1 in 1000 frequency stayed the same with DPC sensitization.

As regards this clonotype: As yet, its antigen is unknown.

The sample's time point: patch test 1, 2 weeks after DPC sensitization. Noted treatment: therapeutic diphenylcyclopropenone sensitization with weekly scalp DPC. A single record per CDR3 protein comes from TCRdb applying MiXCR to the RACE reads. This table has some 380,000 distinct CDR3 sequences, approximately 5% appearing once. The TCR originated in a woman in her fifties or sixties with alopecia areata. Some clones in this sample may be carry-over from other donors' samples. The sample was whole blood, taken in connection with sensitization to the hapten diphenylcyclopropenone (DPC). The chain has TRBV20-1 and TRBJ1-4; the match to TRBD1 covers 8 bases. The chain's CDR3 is CSASDRGPNEKLFF. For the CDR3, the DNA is TGCAGTGCTTCCGACAGGGGACCTAATGAAAAACTGTTTTTT.